Each of the 24 T cell receptor beta chains below was sequenced from the same sample in a study of T cells after yellow fever vaccination. One entry per CDR3 protein, called by TCRdb with MiXCR from the 5' RACE reads. The profile shows fewer than 150,000 distinct CDR3 sequences, 7.7% of them singletons. Sequenced here: CD4+ T cells sorted from PBMCs, sampled 5 days after the yellow fever booster vaccination. The receptors here all came from a man younger than 45 who received the YFV17D yellow fever vaccine.

This clonotype was recorded many times. CDR3 sequence reads: CASSVGGLPNTGELFF. As DNA, the CDR3 is TGTGCCAGCAGCGTTGGGGGACTCCCGAACACCGGGGAGCTGTTTTTT. The chain has TRBV11-1 and TRBJ2-2; perhaps TRBD2 as D (6 bases). The CDR3 extends over 16 amino acids. Germline V gene sequence: CDR1 SGHAT, CDR2 FQDESV (reference sequence). V was trimmed by 5 bases and J by 0 bases, leaving 13 bases between them.

The sample holds many counts of this clonotype. This chain joins TRBV5-1 and TRBJ1-1, with D perhaps TRBD1 (6 bases). Germline loops: CDR1 SGHRS, CDR2 YFSETQ. The CDR3 is 14 residues long. The germline V and J ends were trimmed by 7 bases and 1 base, with 14 bases remaining between them. The CDR3 nucleotides read TGCGCCAGCGCAGGGGCCGGCGGGAACACTGAAGCTTTCTTT. Translated, it gives CASAGAGGNTEAFF.

This clonotype was seen a few times. V is TRBV14 and J is TRBJ2-5; D possibly matches TRBD1 or TRBD2 (5 bases each). The germline V gene encodes CDR1 SGHDN and CDR2 FVKESK. Trimming stripped 4 bases from V and 3 bases from J, with 12 bases between. The CDR3 has 14 residues. The CDR3 reads CASSLLGAKETQYF. The DNA of the CDR3 is TGTGCCAGCAGCCTTCTCGGGGCTAAAGAGACCCAGTACTTC.

Many counts were recorded for this clonotype. V and J are TRBV5-1 and TRBJ1-1, with no clear D. Between the trimmed V and J ends, which lost 3 bases and 0 bases, there was a span of 12 bases. This CDR3 region has 15 residues. Germline V gene sequence: CDR1 SGHRS, CDR2 YFSETQ. The CDR3: CASSSGANLNTEAFF. CDR3 sequence (DNA): TGCGCCAGCAGCTCGGGCGCCAACCTGAACACTGAAGCTTTCTTT.

The table lists this clonotype with a few counts. This rearrangement joins TRBV5-4 to TRBJ2-1; 8 bases are a match to TRBD2. With 2 bases clipped from V and 7 bases from J, the junction kept 5 bases outside the gene matches. CDR1 is SGHNT, CDR2 YYREEE, per germline (reference sequence). The CDR3 covers 14 residues. CDR3 DNA: TGTGCCAGCAGCTTTAGCGGGAAAGGGAATGAGCAGTTCTTC. It specifies CASSFSGKGNEQFF. Full variable domain (missing parts from reference TRBV5-4 and TRBJ2-1): ETGVTQSPTHLIKTRGQQVTLRCSSQSGHNTVSWYQQALGQGPQFIFQYYREEENGRGNFPPRFSGLQFPNYSSELNVNALELDDSALYLCASSFSGKGNEQFFGPGTRLTVL.

Many counts were recorded for this clonotype. This chain uses TRBV7-2 with TRBJ2-5; 13 bases are shared with TRBD2. V trimming: 5 bases; J trimming: 3 bases; junction bases outside the gene matches: 3. From germline, CDR1 is SGHTA and CDR2 FQGNSA. The CDR3 is 15 residues long. The CDR3 coding sequence is TGTGCCAGCAGCAACGGACTAGCGGGAGAAGAGACCCAGTACTTC. It codes for CASSNGLAGEETQYF.

This clonotype occurred many times. The rearrangement joins TRBV7-7 to TRBJ2-5; 8 bases match TRBD2. The CDR3 has 15 residues. Germline CDR1 SSHAT, CDR2 FNYEAQ (reference sequence). Trimming cost V 4 bases and J 5 bases; bases outside gene matches: 9. The CDR3 loop is CASSSTSVSTETQYF. The CDR3 DNA is TGTGCCAGCAGCTCGACTAGCGTTTCGACGGAGACCCAGTACTTC.

In this sample, this clonotype turned up a few times. The chain is built from TRBV7-2 and TRBJ2-7; TRBD1 might be the D (5 bases). The V end lost 6 bases, the J end lost 2 bases, and 14 bases lay between the germline ends. Germline loops: CDR1 SGHTA, CDR2 FQGNSA. The CDR3 spans 14 residues. DNA of the CDR3: TGTGCCAGCAGAGGGGCCTTTCCCACCTACGAGCAGTACTTC. Amino acids: CASRGAFPTYEQYF.

This clonotype has at least ten counts. The chain links TRBV20-1 to TRBJ2-7; D is perhaps TRBD1 (6 bases). V was cut by 4 bases and J by 4 bases, with 14 bases left in between. The CDR3 runs to 13 residues. Looked up from germline, CDR1 is DFQATT and CDR2 is SNEGSKA (reference sequence). The CDR3 sequence is CSATRGYNYEQYF. DNA of the CDR3: TGCAGTGCTACCAGGGGTTACAATTACGAGCAGTACTTC.

This clonotype occurred many times. The chain carries TRBV12-3 or TRBV12-4 and TRBJ2-5; D is unresolved. Trimming took 3 bases from V and 2 from J, leaving 10 bases between them. There are 14 residues in the CDR3. Written as DNA, the CDR3 is TGTGCCAGCAGTTTTTCACGGAGTCAAGAGACCCAGTACTTC. Its translation is CASSFSRSQETQYF.

This clonotype was found many times. This sequence joins TRBV7-8 and TRBJ2-1; D ambiguous. The CDR3 consists of 16 residues. V was trimmed by 5 bases and J by 7 bases, leaving 21 bases between them. Germline V gives CDR1 SGHVS, CDR2 FQNEAQ. Here the CDR3 DNA reads TGTGCCAGCAGCGAGCACAGAGTCGGGTTGAGTAATGAGCAGTTCTTC. This encodes CASSEHRVGLSNEQFF.

The V and J genes are TRBV7-1 and TRBJ2-1; 7 positions agree with TRBD2. TRBV7-1 is annotated as an ORF whose role is uncertain. The V gene end was trimmed by 3 bases and the J gene end by 5 bases; junction bases not matched to a gene: 10. This CDR3 spans 16 amino acids. CDR3 coding DNA: TGTGCCAGCAGCTCCCCACAGCCCCTAGCGGACAATGAGCAGTTCTTC. Protein product: CASSSPQPLADNEQFF.

CDR3 DNA sequence: TGCAGTGCTAGACCAAGCCAAAACTCCTACGAGCAGTACTTC. Encoded protein: CSARPSQNSYEQYF. The genes are TRBV20-1 and TRBJ2-7; no reliable D call. The ends were cut back, 2 bases at V and 0 bases at J, with 11 bases in the middle. The CDR3 runs 14 residues. The V gene's germline CDR1 is DFQATT and CDR2 SNEGSKA (reference sequence).

In this sample, this clonotype turned up many times. The chain couples TRBV6-2 or TRBV6-3 to TRBJ1-2; a weak D match, TRBD1 (6 bases). Between the trimmed V and J ends, which lost 3 bases and 6 bases, there was a span of 14 bases. In germline, CDR1 is MNHEY, CDR2 SVGEGT. CDR3 length: 14 amino acids. CDR3 nucleotides: TGTGCCAGCAGTTATCGGACCCAGGGGCATGGCTACACCTTC. This encodes CASSYRTQGHGYTF.

This clonotype occurred many times. This rearrangement joins TRBV6-6 to TRBJ2-7; 8 nucleotides line up with TRBD1. Looked up from germline, CDR1 is MNHNY and CDR2 is SVGAGI (reference sequence). The V gene end was trimmed by 6 bases and the J gene end by 3 bases; junction bases not matched to a gene: 4. The CDR3 contains 13 residues. CDR3 nucleotide sequence: TGTGCCAGCAGCCCCGGGACAGGCTACGAGCAGTACTTC. Translation gives CASSPGTGYEQYF.

This clonotype was recorded at least ten times. V gene TRBV12-5 combines with J gene TRBJ2-1; TRBD1 agrees at 7 bases. Losses at the gene ends were 7 bases for V and 12 bases for J; bases not matched to a gene: 18. The CDR3 contains 15 residues. Per the germline V gene, CDR1 is LGHNT and CDR2 is FRNRAP. CDR3 amino acids: CASAVTRDSWSGQFF. CDR3 in DNA: TGTGCTAGTGCCGTAACCCGGGACAGCTGGTCCGGGCAGTTCTTC.

This clonotype was recorded many times. This chain connects TRBV5-1 to TRBJ2-6, with a weak D call TRBD2 (5 bases). CDR3 size: 15 residues. Germline lookup yields CDR1 SGHRS and CDR2 YFSETQ. V was cut by 5 bases and J by 0 bases, with 9 bases left in between. CDR3 loop: CASREDGSGANVLTF. The CDR3 DNA reads as TGCGCCAGCAGGGAGGACGGCTCTGGGGCCAACGTCCTGACTTTC.

This clonotype was recorded at least ten times. V usage is TRBV13 and J usage is TRBJ2-3; 10 nucleotides align to TRBD2. Germline V gene data show CDR1 as PRHDT and CDR2 as FYEKMQ (reference sequence). With V trimmed by 5 bases and J by 0 bases, 8 bases remained unmatched. The CDR3 sequence is 17 residues long. The CDR3 DNA follows: TGTGCCAGCAGCACACTCAGCGGGAGGGCCAGCACAGATACGCAGTATTTT. It yields the protein CASSTLSGRASTDTQYF.

As for this clonotype: This may be a read error: a much more frequent sequence differs by one nucleotide. The V gene is TRBV6-2 or TRBV6-3, the J gene TRBJ1-1; no clear D gene. The V gene's germline CDR1 is MNHEY and CDR2 SVGEGT. This CDR3 comprises 14 residues. In DNA, the CDR3 is TGTGCCAGCAGTCCCGCTGGAGGGTACACTGTAGCTTTCTTT. It encodes CASSPAGGYTVAFF.

In this sample, this clonotype turned up many times. This chain uses TRBV9 with TRBJ2-2; the D is unclear. Trimming left V 2 bases short and J 2 bases short, with 1 base between. The CDR3 length is 12 residues. Germline-derived CDR1 and CDR2 are SGDLS and YYNGEE. The CDR3 DNA reads TGTGCCAGCAGCGTCAACACCGGGGAGCTGTTTTTT. Encoded protein: CASSVNTGELFF.

This clonotype was observed at least ten times. The V and J genes are TRBV20-1 and TRBJ2-4; the match to TRBD2 covers 7 bases. Trimming at V came to 0 bases and at J to 0 bases, leaving 17 bases not matched to a gene. Per germline, CDR1 DFQATT and CDR2 SNEGSKA (reference sequence). The CDR3 loop spans 20 amino acids. This CDR3 reads CSAREGAKLTSDLAKNIQYF. The CDR3 nucleotides are TGCAGTGCTAGAGAAGGGGCCAAGCTCACTAGCGACCTAGCCAAAAACATTCAGTACTTC.

This clonotype was picked up a small number of times. The rearrangement uses TRBV19 and TRBJ1-5, with TRBD1 identical over 7 bases. Germline CDR1 LNHDA, CDR2 SQIVND (reference sequence). The CDR3 contains 16 residues. J gave up 6 bases and V 10 bases, and 18 bases lay outside the gene matches. The CDR3 bases are TGTGCCACCAGACGACGGAATAACAGGGGAGGTCAGCCCCAGCATTTT. Encoded protein: CATRRRNNRGGQPQHF.

This clonotype has at least ten counts. The rearrangement links TRBV7-2 to TRBJ2-3; no clear D gene. The V gene lost 6 bases and the J gene lost 0 bases, with 13 bases spanning the gap. The CDR3 is 15 residues long. Germline-derived CDR1 and CDR2 are SGHTA and FQGNSA. Here the CDR3 DNA reads TGTGCCAGCAGTCGTGAGCCTTCGAGCACAGATACGCAGTATTTT. This gives the protein CASSREPSSTDTQYF.

This clonotype was seen ten or more times. CDR3 sequence (DNA): TGTGCCAGCAGCCAAGAGCCCTTCGCACTAGCGGAACAGTTCTTC. This encodes CASSQEPFALAEQFF. V and J are TRBV3-1 and TRBJ2-1; 8 nucleotides agree with TRBD2. Germline lookup yields CDR1 LGHDT and CDR2 YNNKEL (reference sequence). Trimming removed 0 bases from V and 13 bases from J; junction bases left unmatched: 11. The CDR3 runs 15 residues.